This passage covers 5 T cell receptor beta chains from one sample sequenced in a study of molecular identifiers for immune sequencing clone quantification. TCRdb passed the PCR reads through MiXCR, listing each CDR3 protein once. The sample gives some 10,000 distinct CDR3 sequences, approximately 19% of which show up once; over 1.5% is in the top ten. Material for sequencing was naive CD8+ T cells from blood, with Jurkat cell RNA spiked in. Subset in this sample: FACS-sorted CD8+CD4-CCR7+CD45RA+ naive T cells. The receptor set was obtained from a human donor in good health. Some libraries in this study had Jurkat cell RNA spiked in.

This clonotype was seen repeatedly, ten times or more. The CDR3: CASSLAPTTYEQYF. CDR3 coding DNA: TGTGCCAGCAGCTTAGCCCCGACGACCTACGAGCAGTACTTC. The rearrangement links TRBV11-2 to TRBJ2-7, with unresolved D. The germline gives CDR1 SGHAT, CDR2 FQNNGV. Trimming cost V 1 base and J 2 bases, with 9 bases left between them. This CDR3 contains 14 residues.

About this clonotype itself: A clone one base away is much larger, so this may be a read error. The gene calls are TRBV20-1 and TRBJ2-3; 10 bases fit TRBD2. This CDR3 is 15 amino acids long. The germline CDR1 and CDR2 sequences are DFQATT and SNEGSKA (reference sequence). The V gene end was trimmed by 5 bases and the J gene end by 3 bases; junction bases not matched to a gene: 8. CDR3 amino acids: CSAGTIAGGTDTQYF. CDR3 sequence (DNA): TGCAGTGCTGGGACAATAGCGGGAGGAACAGATACGCAGTATTTT.

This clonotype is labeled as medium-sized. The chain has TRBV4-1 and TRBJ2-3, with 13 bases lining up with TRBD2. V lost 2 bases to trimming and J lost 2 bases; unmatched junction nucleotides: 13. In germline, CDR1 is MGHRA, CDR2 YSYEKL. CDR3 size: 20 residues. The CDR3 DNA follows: TGCGCCAGCAGCCAACGAGGGGGAGGGGGACTAGCGGGGAACACAGATACGCAGTATTTT. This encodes CASSQRGGGGLAGNTDTQYF.

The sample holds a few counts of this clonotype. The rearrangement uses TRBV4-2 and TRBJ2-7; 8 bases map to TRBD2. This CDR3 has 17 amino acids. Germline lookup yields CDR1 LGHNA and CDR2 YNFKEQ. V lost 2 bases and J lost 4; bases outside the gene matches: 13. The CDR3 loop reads CASSQRKTGTRGYEQYF. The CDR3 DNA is TGTGCCAGCAGCCAAAGGAAGACCGGGACTAGAGGGTACGAGCAGTACTTC.

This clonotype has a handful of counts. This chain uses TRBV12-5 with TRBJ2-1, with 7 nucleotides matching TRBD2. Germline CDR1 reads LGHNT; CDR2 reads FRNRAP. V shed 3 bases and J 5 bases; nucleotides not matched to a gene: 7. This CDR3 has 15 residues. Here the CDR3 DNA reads TGTGCTAGTGGTTTTTACCCTAGCGGTGACAATGAGCAGTTCTTC. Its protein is CASGFYPSGDNEQFF.